This TCR beta chain is drawn from a study of control samples from healthy donors and cancer patients (dated by TCRdb to 2018 to 2020). To prepare the library, the immunoSEQ multiplex PCR assay was applied. TCRdb limited this immuneACCESS table to in-frame rearrangements with V and J called. A share of clones is missing; checked studies link under half to unresolved V genes, and the rest is unexplained. The sample includes about 140,000 clones, with around 94% observed a single time. 13% of the sample belongs to the ten largest clones. Notes on this clone: Its antigen is not yet known. The sample holds no much larger clone one base away, and base qualities are not on file.

CDR1 is given as SEHNR and CDR2 as FQNEAQ, both from the germline V gene (reference sequence). Germline trimming: 1 base from V, 3 bases from J; junction bases outside gene matches: 7. From the cysteine through the phenylalanine, the CDR3 covers 16 amino acids. Only CDR3 DNA remains: 48 bases, in frame from the first base. The rearrangement joined TRBV7-9 to TRBJ2-3; 7 central nucleotides agree with TRBD1. Sequencing was performed on blood. The source of this sequence is a man in his forties or fifties in good health. DNA sequence: TGTGCCAGCAGCTTAGGACAGGGAATAGGTACAGATACGCAGTATTTT. The translation is CASSLGQGIGTDTQYF.